This TCR beta chain emerged from a study of T and B cells in COVID-19 patients. From blood, roughly 220-550 ng of genomic DNA served as TRB template. BIOMED2 TRB-A/B primer pools were used in multiplex TRB PCR. In TCRdb, the multiplex PCR reads were re-called with MiXCR into one record per CDR3 protein. Of about 20,000 distinct CDR3 sequences in the sample, roughly 29% are singletons; the top ten hold 2.8%. Sequences were obtained from blood. The source is a human donor who had recovered from COVID-19.

Written as DNA, the CDR3 is TGTGCCAGCAGCGCCACTGAAGCTTTCTTT. Translated: CASSATEAFF. This chain links TRBV12-3 or TRBV12-4 with TRBJ1-1, with D hard to call. The CDR3 spans 10 residues. The V end lost 6 bases, the J end lost 4 bases, and 3 bases lay between the germline ends.